This paragraph reports one TCR beta chain. Via MiXCR, TCRdb re-called the RACE reads, giving one row per CDR3 protein. The sample has 50,000 to 75,000 distinct CDR3 sequences, approximately 10% seen once. The CDR3 length is 14 residues. Trimming removed 3 bases from V and 7 bases from J, with 10 bases in between. The V gene's germline CDR1 is LNHNV and CDR2 YYDKDF (reference sequence). This entry belongs to a study of human T cells and chemical hapten exposure. Time point here: patch test 3, about 24 weeks after DPC sensitization. Indicated treatment: therapeutic diphenylcyclopropenone sensitization with weekly scalp DPC.

The sequencing used whole blood, collected in connection with sensitization to the hapten diphenylcyclopropenone (DPC). The rearrangement uses TRBV15 and TRBJ1-6; D not resolved. The source is a woman in her 30s with alopecia areata. Some clones in this sample may be carry-over from other donors' samples. The CDR3 nucleotides read TGTGCCACCAGCAGTGGACGGATAAATTCACCCCTCCACTTT. It translates to CATSSGRINSPLHF.